The clone carrying this TCR beta chain appeared many times. This CDR3 has 12 residues. Germline V gives CDR1 SQVTM, CDR2 ANQGSEA. V gave up 5 bases and J gave up 6 bases, with 14 bases separating them. This sample is part of a study of blood T cells in healthy people across ages. For the second PCR, which ran for roughly 6 to 11 cycles, a sample-barcoded 5' primer and a J-beta primer mix were used. CDR3-containing paired-end reads numbered at least 2.5 million in each sample. TCRdb ran MiXCR on the 5' RACE reads and lists one entry per CDR3 protein. Here the sample spans some 1.6 million distinct CDR3 sequences, 34% being singletons.

V gene TRBV29-1 combines with J gene TRBJ2-7; D unclear. This sequence originates from a woman in her twenties or thirties in good health. Sequencing used blood. CDR3 sequence: CSVSRWLGEQYF. The CDR3 nucleotides read TGCAGCGTTAGTCGCTGGTTAGGCGAGCAGTACTTC.